This record concerns one TCR beta chain sequence. Its target is unknown. Libraries were prepared by immunoSEQ multiplex PCR; TCRdb keeps only in-frame clonotypes and omits some of them. The table shows tens of thousands of clones, with roughly nine tenths occurring only once. This entry belongs to a study of T cell responses to AZD1222 COVID-19 vaccine. Overall study findings and caveats: Close to half of all spike-specific TCRs reportedly target regions of the variants that are unmutated. Spike-specific TCR depth and breadth grew after two AZD1222 doses. Mostly white British, mostly female donors; authors suggested clonal diversity may be underestimated. The study sampled repertoires only after the peak T cell response.

CDR3 length equals 14 residues. Germline-derived CDR1 and CDR2 are SQVTM and ANQGSEA. The V end was cut by 4 bases, the J end by 0 bases, with 9 bases between. The receptor's source is an adult who received the AZD1222 COVID-19 vaccine. Sequences were derived from peripheral blood, sampled 28 days after the second AZD1222 dose. The chain joins TRBV29-1 to TRBJ2-2, with a tentative D call TRBD1 (5 bases). The CDR3 coding sequence is TGCAGCGTTGCGGTACAGGCGAACACCGGGGAGCTGTTTTTT. Its protein product is CSVAVQANTGELFF.